This is a list of T cell receptor beta chains from one sample in a study of T cell repertoires in cytomegalovirus infection. A single record per CDR3 protein comes from TCRdb applying MiXCR to the reads. The table lists over 450,000 distinct CDR3 sequences, about 11% of them singletons. Sequencing was carried out using PBMCs. The receptors stem from a human donor in good health (CMV status not recorded). Some clones in this sample may be carry-over from other donors' samples. Both conserved end residues are part of each CDR3. A D gene is named only where the DNA matches it firmly. Clone size appears in some rows only: once, few, many, or a class for an expanded clone.

CDR3aa: CSASQTVRGSQPQHF; CDR3nt: TGCAGTGCTAGTCAGACGGTAAGGGGAAGTCAGCCCCAGCATTTT; v_gene: TRBV20-1; j_gene: TRBJ1-5; len: 15; abundance: many; d_gene: NA
CDR3aa: CASKAALGQFNQPQHF; CDR3nt: TGTGCCAGCAAGGCGGCCCTGGGACAGTTCAATCAGCCCCAGCATTTT; v_gene: TRBV12-3/TRBV12-4; j_gene: TRBJ1-5; len: 16; abundance: many; d_gene: TRBD1
CDR3aa: CASSPGGEVNSPLHF; CDR3nt: TGTGCCAGCAGCCCTGGGGGGGAAGTGAATTCACCCCTCCACTTT; v_gene: TRBV12-3/TRBV12-4; j_gene: TRBJ1-6; len: 15; abundance: many; d_gene: NA
CDR3aa: CASSLAETGVSNQPQHF; CDR3nt: TGTGCCAGCAGTTTAGCTGAGACCGGCGTTAGCAATCAGCCCCAGCATTTT; v_gene: TRBV12-3/TRBV12-4; j_gene: TRBJ1-5; len: 17; abundance: NA; d_gene: NA
CDR3aa: CASSLGAGGPGVEQFF; CDR3nt: TGTGCCAGCAGCTTAGGGGCGGGAGGGCCGGGGGTTGAGCAGTTCTTC; v_gene: TRBV7-2; j_gene: TRBJ2-1; len: 16; abundance: many; d_gene: TRBD2
CDR3aa: CASSIWTGLNTGELFF; CDR3nt: TGTGCCAGCAGCATCTGGACAGGTCTTAACACCGGGGAGCTGTTTTTT; v_gene: TRBV7-2; j_gene: TRBJ2-2; len: 16; abundance: many; d_gene: TRBD1
CDR3aa: CSARRGGQVYEQYF; CDR3nt: TGCAGTGCTAGGAGGGGGGGGCAGGTCTACGAGCAGTACTTC; v_gene: TRBV20-1; j_gene: TRBJ2-7; len: 14; abundance: many; d_gene: NA
CDR3aa: CASSFPGTPYEQYF; CDR3nt: TGTGCCAGCAGCTTCCCCGGGACACCATACGAGCAGTACTTC; v_gene: TRBV5-4; j_gene: TRBJ2-7; len: 14; abundance: many; d_gene: NA
CDR3aa: CASSLARLAGMYNEQFF; CDR3nt: TGTGCCAGCAGCTTAGCGCGGCTAGCGGGGATGTACAATGAGCAGTTCTTC; v_gene: TRBV7-8; j_gene: TRBJ2-1; len: 17; abundance: many; d_gene: TRBD2
CDR3aa: CASSPTGQGINEKLFF; CDR3nt: TGTGCCAGCAGTCCTACCGGACAGGGGATTAATGAAAAACTGTTTTTT; v_gene: TRBV7-3; j_gene: TRBJ1-4; len: 16; abundance: many; d_gene: TRBD1
CDR3aa: CASSFTSDNEQFF; CDR3nt: TGTGCCAGCAGCTTTACTAGCGATAATGAGCAGTTCTTC; v_gene: TRBV7-9; j_gene: TRBJ2-1; len: 13; abundance: few; d_gene: TRBD2
CDR3aa: CASSLSGGNTEAFF; CDR3nt: TGTGCCAGCAGTTTGTCAGGGGGAAACACTGAAGCTTTCTTT; v_gene: TRBV28; j_gene: TRBJ1-1; len: 14; abundance: many; d_gene: TRBD1
CDR3aa: CSVPGLAGYNEQFF; CDR3nt: TGCAGCGTCCCGGGACTAGCGGGTTACAATGAGCAGTTCTTC; v_gene: TRBV29-1; j_gene: TRBJ2-1; len: 14; abundance: NA; d_gene: TRBD2
CDR3aa: CASSPWGGRRDYGYTF; CDR3nt: TGTGCCAGCAGCCCTTGGGGGGGCCGCCGGGACTATGGCTACACCTTC; v_gene: TRBV6-5; j_gene: TRBJ1-2; len: 16; abundance: NA; d_gene: NA
CDR3aa: CASLKQGTGELFF; CDR3nt: TGTGCCAGCCTTAAACAGGGAACCGGGGAGCTGTTTTTT; v_gene: TRBV2; j_gene: TRBJ2-2; len: 13; abundance: many; d_gene: NA
CDR3aa: CASSHISRVLNTGELFF; CDR3nt: TGCGCCAGCAGCCATATTTCTAGGGTATTGAACACCGGGGAGCTGTTTTTT; v_gene: TRBV4-1; j_gene: TRBJ2-2; len: 17; abundance: many; d_gene: NA
CDR3aa: CASSSIQGRDTEAFF; CDR3nt: TGTGCCAGCAGCTCGATACAGGGTCGGGACACTGAAGCTTTCTTT; v_gene: TRBV5-4; j_gene: TRBJ1-1; len: 15; abundance: few; d_gene: NA
CDR3aa: CASSLAQGDTIYF; CDR3nt: TGCGCCAGCAGCTTGGCCCAGGGGGACACCATATATTTT; v_gene: TRBV5-1; j_gene: TRBJ1-3; len: 13; abundance: NA; d_gene: TRBD1
CDR3aa: CASSTRVNGYTF; CDR3nt: TGTGCCAGTTCAACCCGAGTCAACGGCTACACCTTC; v_gene: TRBV7-2; j_gene: TRBJ1-2; len: 12; abundance: many; d_gene: NA
CDR3aa: CASSATGRETQYF; CDR3nt: TGTGCCAGCAGCGCGACAGGGCGAGAGACCCAGTACTTC; v_gene: TRBV9; j_gene: TRBJ2-5; len: 13; abundance: few; d_gene: TRBD1
CDR3aa: CASSASTVNYGYTF; CDR3nt: TGTGCCAGCAGCGCTTCTACAGTTAACTATGGCTACACCTTC; v_gene: TRBV9; j_gene: TRBJ1-2; len: 14; abundance: few; d_gene: NA
CDR3aa: CSATGGSSFF; CDR3nt: TGCAGTGCTACCGGCGGGAGTTCGTTCTTC; v_gene: TRBV20-1; j_gene: TRBJ2-1; len: 10; abundance: NA; d_gene: TRBD2
CDR3aa: CASSESRLGQYF; CDR3nt: TGTGCCAGCAGTGAGTCGAGACTGGGGCAGTACTTC; v_gene: TRBV2; j_gene: TRBJ2-7; len: 12; abundance: NA; d_gene: NA
CDR3aa: CASSLGLADALGTQYF; CDR3nt: TGTGCCAGCAGCTTAGGACTAGCGGACGCACTGGGTACGCAGTATTTT; v_gene: TRBV7-6; j_gene: TRBJ2-3; len: 16; abundance: many; d_gene: TRBD2
CDR3aa: CASSPDQGWTEAFF; CDR3nt: TGTGCCAGCAGCCCGGACCAGGGCTGGACTGAAGCTTTCTTT; v_gene: TRBV5-4; j_gene: TRBJ1-1; len: 14; abundance: many; d_gene: NA
CDR3aa: CSARDTPSKYEQYF; CDR3nt: TGCAGTGCTAGAGATACCCCCTCTAAATACGAGCAGTACTTC; v_gene: TRBV20-1; j_gene: TRBJ2-7; len: 14; abundance: many; d_gene: NA
CDR3aa: CASSPGRGNEQFF; CDR3nt: TGCGCCAGCAGCCCCGGACGTGGCAATGAGCAGTTCTTC; v_gene: TRBV5-1; j_gene: TRBJ2-1; len: 13; abundance: many; d_gene: NA
CDR3aa: CSATGLAGQQEQYF; CDR3nt: TGCAGTGCTACAGGACTAGCGGGGCAGCAAGAGCAGTACTTC; v_gene: TRBV20-1; j_gene: TRBJ2-7; len: 14; abundance: NA; d_gene: TRBD2
CDR3aa: CASSFSGGGYTF; CDR3nt: TGTGCCAGCAGTTTCTCGGGCGGCGGCTACACCTTC; v_gene: TRBV27; j_gene: TRBJ1-2; len: 12; abundance: NA; d_gene: NA
CDR3aa: CASRVAGVSEQYF; CDR3nt: TGTGCCAGCAGAGTAGCGGGAGTAAGCGAGCAGTACTTC; v_gene: TRBV7-9; j_gene: TRBJ2-7; len: 13; abundance: many; d_gene: TRBD2
CDR3aa: CASSPRAGLVSGANVLTF; CDR3nt: TGTGCCAGCAGCCCCCGGGCGGGACTCGTCTCTGGGGCCAACGTCCTGACTTTC; v_gene: TRBV7-3; j_gene: TRBJ2-6; len: 18; abundance: few; d_gene: NA
CDR3aa: CASSLVASGREQFF; CDR3nt: TGTGCCAGCAGCTTAGTGGCTAGCGGGCGTGAGCAGTTCTTC; v_gene: TRBV7-2; j_gene: TRBJ2-1; len: 14; abundance: many; d_gene: TRBD2
CDR3aa: CSVTWTNTGELFF; CDR3nt: TGCAGCGTTACATGGACGAACACCGGGGAGCTGTTTTTT; v_gene: TRBV29-1; j_gene: TRBJ2-2; len: 13; abundance: NA; d_gene: NA
CDR3aa: CASSSSVVQYF; CDR3nt: TGTGCCAGCAGCTCGTCCGTTGTGCAGTACTTC; v_gene: TRBV7-9; j_gene: TRBJ2-7; len: 11; abundance: many; d_gene: NA
CDR3aa: CASSSWEPVLDGYTF; CDR3nt: TGCGCCAGCAGCTCCTGGGAGCCAGTTCTTGATGGCTACACCTTC; v_gene: TRBV5-1; j_gene: TRBJ1-2; len: 15; abundance: few; d_gene: NA
CDR3aa: CASTLAGSSYEQYF; CDR3nt: TGTGCCAGCACCTTAGCGGGGAGCTCCTACGAGCAGTACTTC; v_gene: TRBV6-2/TRBV6-3; j_gene: TRBJ2-7; len: 14; abundance: many; d_gene: TRBD2
CDR3aa: CSAGAENIQYF; CDR3nt: TGCAGCGCAGGGGCTGAAAACATTCAGTACTTC; v_gene: TRBV29-1; j_gene: TRBJ2-4; len: 11; abundance: few; d_gene: NA
CDR3aa: CASHRGTEAFF; CDR3nt: TGTGCCAGCCACAGGGGGACTGAAGCTTTCTTT; v_gene: TRBV2; j_gene: TRBJ1-1; len: 11; abundance: NA; d_gene: TRBD1
CDR3aa: CAISPGTSGTEQYF; CDR3nt: TGTGCCATCAGCCCCGGGACTAGCGGGACAGAGCAGTACTTC; v_gene: TRBV10-3; j_gene: TRBJ2-7; len: 14; abundance: NA; d_gene: TRBD2
CDR3aa: CASSLIGGTAYEQYF; CDR3nt: TGTGCCAGCAGCTTAATAGGCGGGACCGCCTACGAGCAGTACTTC; v_gene: TRBV7-3; j_gene: TRBJ2-7; len: 15; abundance: many; d_gene: NA
CDR3aa: CASSLSPGRKGGYTF; CDR3nt: TGTGCCAGCAGCTTATCTCCGGGCAGAAAAGGGGGCTACACCTTC; v_gene: TRBV7-3; j_gene: TRBJ1-2; len: 15; abundance: few; d_gene: NA
CDR3aa: CASRGSPMNTEAFF; CDR3nt: TGTGCCAGCAGAGGATCACCCATGAACACTGAAGCTTTCTTT; v_gene: TRBV28; j_gene: TRBJ1-1; len: 14; abundance: many; d_gene: NA
CDR3aa: CASSDGTSGAPDTQYF; CDR3nt: TGTGCCAGCAGCGACGGGACTAGCGGGGCCCCAGATACGCAGTATTTT; v_gene: TRBV7-4; j_gene: TRBJ2-3; len: 16; abundance: few; d_gene: TRBD2
CDR3aa: CASSLVRQLNTEAFF; CDR3nt: TGTGCCAGCAGCTTAGTACGACAGCTGAACACTGAAGCTTTCTTT; v_gene: TRBV11-2; j_gene: TRBJ1-1; len: 15; abundance: NA; d_gene: NA
CDR3aa: CSPRGLAGGHYNEQFF; CDR3nt: TGCAGTCCACGAGGACTAGCGGGAGGTCACTACAATGAGCAGTTCTTC; v_gene: TRBV20-1; j_gene: TRBJ2-1; len: 16; abundance: few; d_gene: TRBD2
CDR3aa: CATTGSGANVLTF; CDR3nt: TGTGCCACCACAGGGTCTGGGGCCAACGTCCTGACTTTC; v_gene: TRBV10-3; j_gene: TRBJ2-6; len: 13; abundance: NA; d_gene: NA
CDR3aa: CASSQRMGAGTGELFF; CDR3nt: TGTGCCAGCAGCCAAAGGATGGGGGCGGGCACCGGGGAGCTGTTTTTT; v_gene: TRBV11-1; j_gene: TRBJ2-2; len: 16; abundance: NA; d_gene: NA
CDR3aa: CAISEAQGGGETQYF; CDR3nt: TGTGCCATCAGTGAGGCCCAGGGCGGCGGAGAGACCCAGTACTTC; v_gene: TRBV10-3; j_gene: TRBJ2-5; len: 15; abundance: many; d_gene: NA
CDR3aa: CSASQFNEKLFF; CDR3nt: TGCAGTGCAAGCCAGTTTAATGAAAAACTGTTTTTT; v_gene: TRBV20-1; j_gene: TRBJ1-4; len: 12; abundance: few; d_gene: NA
CDR3aa: CASSLGWGLNQPQHF; CDR3nt: TGTGCCAGCAGCTTGGGATGGGGGCTCAATCAGCCCCAGCATTTT; v_gene: TRBV27; j_gene: TRBJ1-5; len: 15; abundance: many; d_gene: NA
CDR3aa: CSARDEGRLAAYEQYF; CDR3nt: TGCAGTGCTAGAGATGAGGGCCGACTAGCTGCGTACGAGCAGTACTTC; v_gene: TRBV20-1; j_gene: TRBJ2-7; len: 16; abundance: many; d_gene: TRBD2
CDR3aa: CASSESSPEAFF; CDR3nt: TGTGCCAGCAGTGAGTCCAGCCCTGAAGCTTTCTTT; v_gene: TRBV2; j_gene: TRBJ1-1; len: 12; abundance: few; d_gene: NA
CDR3aa: CASSLEQGSGDTQYF; CDR3nt: TGCGCCAGCAGCTTAGAACAGGGATCCGGAGATACGCAGTATTTT; v_gene: TRBV5-1; j_gene: TRBJ2-3; len: 15; abundance: NA; d_gene: NA
CDR3aa: CSVFPGGHGYTF; CDR3nt: TGCAGCGTTTTCCCAGGGGGTCATGGCTACACCTTC; v_gene: TRBV29-1; j_gene: TRBJ1-2; len: 12; abundance: few; d_gene: TRBD1
CDR3aa: CASSAGTHNEQFF; CDR3nt: TGCGCCAGCAGCGCCGGGACCCACAATGAGCAGTTCTTC; v_gene: TRBV5-1; j_gene: TRBJ2-1; len: 13; abundance: NA; d_gene: NA
CDR3aa: CASSLKDGSNEQFF; CDR3nt: TGCGCCAGCAGCTTAAAGGACGGATCCAATGAGCAGTTCTTC; v_gene: TRBV5-1; j_gene: TRBJ2-1; len: 14; abundance: many; d_gene: NA
CDR3aa: CASSAVGRAFF; CDR3nt: TGTGCCAGCAGTGCTGTGGGTAGGGCTTTCTTT; v_gene: TRBV6-1; j_gene: TRBJ1-1; len: 11; abundance: many; d_gene: NA
CDR3aa: CSARDESEQYF; CDR3nt: TGCAGTGCTAGAGATGAGAGCGAGCAGTACTTC; v_gene: TRBV20-1; j_gene: TRBJ2-7; len: 11; abundance: few; d_gene: NA
CDR3aa: CASSEPYRVYEAFF; CDR3nt: TGTGCCAGCAGTGAGCCCTACAGGGTATACGAGGCTTTCTTT; v_gene: TRBV6-1; j_gene: TRBJ1-1; len: 14; abundance: many; d_gene: NA
CDR3aa: CASSLRPSNEKLFF; CDR3nt: TGTGCCAGCAGTTTAAGGCCGTCTAATGAAAAACTGTTTTTT; v_gene: TRBV12-3/TRBV12-4; j_gene: TRBJ1-4; len: 14; abundance: many; d_gene: NA